The 14 T cell receptor beta chains below come from one sample, sequenced in a study of CD8 T cells in ankylosing spondylitis. No antigen has been assigned to these receptors. MiXCR, applied by TCRdb to the 5' RACE reads, yields one record per CDR3 protein. The data contain around 890,000 distinct CDR3 sequences, around 11% of them singletons. Overall study findings and caveats: In ankylosing spondylitis blood, a motif of roughly 8 highly homologous TCR beta variants appeared characteristic.

The source material was blood, either unsorted or a sorted T cell fraction (not recorded which). The source is a male donor with ankylosing spondylitis.

The chain recombines TRBV20-1 with TRBJ1-1; D is possibly TRBD1 (5 bases). V was trimmed by 5 bases and J by 2 bases, leaving 12 bases between them. CDR3 length equals 13 residues. Germline lookup yields CDR1 DFQATT and CDR2 SNEGSKA (reference sequence). CDR3 in DNA: TGCAGTGCTCCAGGGTATCCCAACACTGAAGCTTTCTTT. Encoded protein: CSAPGYPNTEAFF.

The chain employs TRBV5-1 and TRBJ1-2; no clear D. The CDR3 covers 14 residues. Germline V lookup: CDR1 SGHRS, CDR2 YFSETQ. With 0 bases removed from V and 5 bases from J, the gap between germline ends came to 11 bases. The CDR3 sequence: CASSLAKDQYGYTF. CDR3 DNA sequence: TGCGCCAGCAGCTTGGCCAAGGACCAATATGGCTACACCTTC. Together with reference TRBV5-1 and TRBJ1-2, the CDR3 gives the full variable domain: KAGVTQTPRYLIKTRGQQVTLSCSPISGHRSVSWYQQTPGQGLQFLFEYFSETQRNKGNFPGRFSGRQFSNSRSEMNVSTLELGDSALYLCASSLAKDQYGYTFGSGTRLTVV.

J is TRBJ2-7 and V is TRBV5-1; 7 nucleotides match TRBD1. Germline V gene lookup returns CDR1 SGHRS and CDR2 YFSETQ. J lost 2 bases, V lost 4 bases, and 9 bases had no gene match. There are 15 residues in the CDR3. CDR3 loop: CASSQTGTATYEQYF. CDR3 in DNA: TGCGCCAGCAGCCAGACCGGGACAGCTACCTACGAGCAGTACTTC. Full variable domain (missing parts from reference TRBV5-1 and TRBJ2-7): KAGVTQTPRYLIKTRGQQVTLSCSPISGHRSVSWYQQTPGQGLQFLFEYFSETQRNKGNFPGRFSGRQFSNSRSEMNVSTLELGDSALYLCASSQTGTATYEQYFGPGTRLTVT.

The chain joins TRBV28 to TRBJ2-7; 7 bases are shared with TRBD1. The CDR3 has 16 amino acids. With V trimmed by 4 bases and J by 0 bases, 9 bases remained unmatched. CDR1 and CDR2 (germline): MDHEN, SYDVKM. Written as DNA, the CDR3 is TGTGCCAGCAGTTCACCGGGACAGAAGAGCTCCTACGAGCAGTACTTC. Amino acids: CASSSPGQKSSYEQYF.

This clonotype was counted many times. The gene calls are TRBV5-1 and TRBJ2-3; the match to TRBD1 covers 7 bases. With 3 bases clipped from V and 4 bases from J, the junction kept 14 bases outside the gene matches. The germline V gene has CDR1 SGHRS and CDR2 YFSETQ. This CDR3 has 17 residues. In DNA, the CDR3 is TGCGCCAGCAGCTGGCGACAAAGTTCAGGGGGAGCAGATACGCAGTATTTT. Translation: CASSWRQSSGGADTQYF. The full variable domain, completed using reference TRBV5-1 and TRBJ2-3, is KAGVTQTPRYLIKTRGQQVTLSCSPISGHRSVSWYQQTPGQGLQFLFEYFSETQRNKGNFPGRFSGRQFSNSRSEMNVSTLELGDSALYLCASSWRQSSGGADTQYFGPGTRLTVL.

This clonotype appeared a few times. The rearrangement joins TRBV5-1 to TRBJ2-1, with 9 bases matching TRBD1. The V segment lost 3 bases and the J segment 7 bases; nucleotides outside the gene matches: 8. The CDR3 is 15 residues long. Germline CDR1 is SGHRS and CDR2 is YFSETQ. This CDR3 is CASSSLRTGENEQFF. The CDR3, as DNA: TGCGCCAGCAGCTCTTTACGGACAGGGGAGAATGAGCAGTTCTTC.

The gene calls are TRBV4-1 and TRBJ2-7; 14 bases are a match to TRBD2. The CDR3 is 17 residues long. V was clipped by 3 bases and J by 6 bases; unmatched bases: 10. CDR1 is MGHRA and CDR2 is YSYEKL in the germline V gene. CDR3 sequence reads: CASSHPLGLAGVVEQYF. CDR3 nucleotide sequence: TGCGCCAGCAGCCACCCCCTGGGACTAGCGGGAGTTGTCGAGCAGTACTTC.

The V call is TRBV7-9, the J call TRBJ2-1, with D perhaps matching TRBD2 (5 bases). The CDR3 consists of 16 residues. V was clipped by 10 bases and J by 3 bases, with 22 bases between them. Germline values: CDR1 SEHNR, CDR2 FQNEAQ (reference sequence). The CDR3 region has the DNA TGTGCCAACTCTTGGGCCAGCGGAGCGAACTACAATGAGCAGTTCTTC. Translated: CANSWASGANYNEQFF.

The CDR3 region is CASSPEALSPLHF. The DNA for the CDR3 is TGTGCCAGCTCACCTGAGGCCCTATCACCCCTCCACTTT. The chain recombines TRBV18 with TRBJ1-6; D is unresolved. This CDR3 is 13 amino acids long. Germline V gene sequence: CDR1 KGHSH, CDR2 LQKENI. Trimming pared 3 bases from V and 10 bases from J, leaving 10 bases between.

The CDR3 nucleotides are TGTGCCAGCAGCAGGGGACCATTAGGAGAGACCCAGTACTTC. This encodes CASSRGPLGETQYF. The chain combines TRBV5-5 with TRBJ2-5, with D perhaps assigned TRBD1 or TRBD2 (5 bases each). V lost 4 bases and J 4 bases, leaving 14 bases between the germline ends. The CDR3 spans 14 residues. Germline CDR1 and CDR2: SGHKS and YYEKEE (reference sequence).

This clonotype has a handful of counts. The chain links TRBV7-2 to TRBJ2-7, with 9 bases matching TRBD1. Trimming removed 5 bases from V and 5 bases from J; junction bases left unmatched: 7. There are 14 residues in the CDR3. Germline V lookup: CDR1 SGHTA, CDR2 FQGNSA. The CDR3 DNA reads TGTGCCAGCAGCCCCGGGACAGGGTACCACGAGCAGTACTTC. Translation gives CASSPGTGYHEQYF.

The sample holds a few counts of this clonotype. J is TRBJ2-7 and V is TRBV5-6; tentatively, D is TRBD1 (6 bases). From germline, CDR1 is SGHDT and CDR2 YYEEEE. The CDR3 sequence is 15 residues long. Trimming cost V 3 bases and J 0 bases, with 13 bases left between them. The CDR3 nucleotides are TGTGCCAGCAGCTGGACAGTGTCTCGCTCCTACGAGCAGTACTTC. Amino acids: CASSWTVSRSYEQYF.

On this clonotype itself: The conserved phenylalanine or tryptophan is not found at the CDR3 terminus, so this likely reflects a read error. The rearrangement uses TRBV12-3 or TRBV12-4 and TRBJ2-3; TRBD2 aligns across 12 bases. The CDR3 sequence is 16 residues long. V lost 2 bases to trimming and J lost 3 bases; unmatched junction nucleotides: 3. In DNA, the CDR3 is TGTGCCAGCAGTTTAACTAGCGGGAGGTGGACAGATACGCAGTATTTA. This translates into CASSLTSGRWTDTQYL.

This clonotype was seen a few times. V usage is TRBV20-1 and J usage is TRBJ1-6; D not resolved. CDR3 length: 14 residues. Germline loops: CDR1 DFQATT, CDR2 SNEGSKA (reference sequence). V was cut by 6 bases and J by 10 bases, with 19 bases left in between. CDR3 residues: CSATRRPRGSPLHF. DNA for the CDR3: TGCAGTGCCACCCGGCGGCCACGGGGATCACCCCTCCACTTT.